This paragraph covers one TCR beta chain sequence. The table came from immunoSEQ multiplex PCR; TCRdb's copy has only in-frame clones and leaves some out. The data show approximately 46,000 clones, with approximately 81% seen just once and about a fifth held by the top ten. Trimming cost V 4 bases and J 5 bases; bases outside gene matches: 7. There are 15 residues in the CDR3. Germline V CDR1 and CDR2: SGDLS, YYNGEE. The entry originates in a study of blood T cell repertoires in COVID-19. The clonotype was recovered from a woman over 75 with COVID-19, enrolled during active disease. The material sequenced was peripheral blood. The chain carries TRBV9 and TRBJ1-1; 11 bases agree with TRBD1. CDR3 nucleotides: TGTGCCAGCAGCTTCGGACAGGGGGCGAATACTGAAGCTTTCTTT. This translates into CASSFGQGANTEAFF.